The 20 T cell receptor beta chains listed next were all sequenced from one sample in a study of cytomegalovirus exposure and HLA in healthy donors (dated by TCRdb to about 2017). Library creation used the immunoSEQ multiplex PCR assay. For the multiplex PCR, a mixture combining 60 forward primers for TCR Vbeta segments and 13 reverse primers for TCR Jbeta segments was used. TCRdb took this table from immuneACCESS and kept in-frame rearrangements with V and J called. Such tables lack part of the clones; where checked against another copy, unresolved V genes explain under half of the gap, and the rest is unexplained. The sample table records 100,000 to 150,000 clones. The leading ten clones occupy about 1.5% of the sample. The sequenced sample was PBMCs. These receptors all stem from a middle-aged woman in good health and CMV-seropositive.

The V and J genes are TRBV9 and TRBJ2-3; D might be TRBD2 (7 bases). The ends were cut back, 0 bases at V and 4 bases at J, with 15 bases in the middle. Looked up from germline, CDR1 is SGDLS and CDR2 is YYNGEE. This CDR3 comprises 16 residues. The CDR3 nucleotides are TGTGCCAGCAGCGTAGCTCTAGGAGGGGGGGCAGATACGCAGTATTTT. This translates into CASSVALGGGADTQYF. The full variable domain, in which reference TRBV9 and TRBJ2-3 provide the parts outside the CDR3, is DSGVTQTPKHLITATGQRVTLRCSPRSGDLSVYWYQQSLDQGLQFLIQYYNGEERAKGNILERFSAQQFPDLHSELNLSSLELGDSALYFCASSVALGGGADTQYFGPGTRLTVL.

The gene calls are TRBV19 and TRBJ2-7; TRBD2 agrees at 10 bases. Germline CDR1 LNHDA, CDR2 SQIVND (reference sequence). The CDR3 consists of 17 residues. Trimming removed 2 bases from V and 5 bases from J; junction bases left unmatched: 12. The CDR3 sequence: CASSIFGLAGEVDEQYF. The CDR3 region has the DNA TGTGCCAGTAGTATATTCGGCCTAGCGGGAGAGGTGGACGAGCAGTACTTC.

The genes are TRBV7-6 and TRBJ2-1; 7 bases match TRBD2. The V and J ends lost 2 bases and 1 base, in that order; junction bases with no gene match: 2. The CDR3 has 15 residues. Germline CDR1 and CDR2: SGHVS and FNYEAQ. CDR3 loop: CASSLTGGSYNEQFF. For the CDR3, the DNA is TGTGCCAGCAGCTTAACGGGAGGTTCCTACAATGAGCAGTTCTTC.

The genes are TRBV6-5 and TRBJ2-7; perhaps TRBD1 as D (6 bases). The V gene's germline CDR1 is MNHEY and CDR2 SVGAGI. V shed 5 bases and J shed 7 bases, with 15 bases lying between them. CDR3 length equals 13 residues. The CDR3 sequence is CASSLSKGVEQYF. The CDR3 DNA follows: TGTGCCAGCAGTCTTTCCAAGGGGGTTGAGCAGTACTTC.

The chain recombines TRBV11-1 with TRBJ2-2; 7 bases align to TRBD1. Germline CDR1 SGHAT, CDR2 FQDESV (reference sequence). The CDR3 is 16 residues long. Germline trimming cut 1 base from V and 4 bases from J; bases unmatched to any gene: 6. The CDR3 here is CASSLVWTGITGELFF. Written as DNA, the CDR3 is TGTGCCAGCAGCTTAGTTTGGACAGGAATCACCGGGGAGCTGTTTTTT.

The V call is TRBV4-1, the J call TRBJ2-5; D is uncertain. The J call is doubtful: the DNA matches TRBJ2-7 better. CDR3 length equals 14 residues. Germline V CDR1 and CDR2: MGHRA, YSYEKL. CDR3 sequence reads: CASSQALRFYEQYF. In DNA, the CDR3 is TGCGCCAGCAGCCAAGCTTTGAGGTTTTACGAGCAGTACTTC.

The chain joins TRBV7-2 to TRBJ2-7, with 10 bases that match TRBD1. The CDR3 is 14 residues long. The V segment lost 5 bases and the J segment 5 bases; nucleotides outside the gene matches: 6. Germline loops: CDR1 SGHTA, CDR2 FQGNSA. The CDR3 protein is CASSRDRGLDEQYF. The CDR3 nucleotides read TGTGCCAGCAGCCGAGACAGGGGGCTCGACGAGCAGTACTTC.

The genes are TRBV7-8 and TRBJ2-7; D call uncertain. Germline V gene data show CDR1 as SGHVS and CDR2 as FQNEAQ. The CDR3 runs 11 residues. The V end lost 3 bases, the J end lost 3 bases, and 3 bases lay between the germline ends. Here the CDR3 reads CASSFNYEQYF. DNA of the CDR3: TGTGCCAGCAGCTTTAACTACGAGCAGTACTTC.

The chain couples TRBV19 to TRBJ2-7; a possible D gene is TRBD2 (6 bases). This CDR3 region has 16 residues. Germline V lookup: CDR1 LNHDA, CDR2 SQIVND (reference sequence). V dropped 4 bases and J dropped 2 bases, with 18 bases sitting between them. The CDR3 loop is CASSSGVKVPAYEQYF. DNA of the CDR3: TGTGCCAGTAGTAGCGGGGTTAAGGTTCCCGCCTACGAGCAGTACTTC.

The chain couples TRBV7-2 to TRBJ1-1, with no clear D. Deletions cut 2 bases from V and 4 bases from J, with 14 bases between. This CDR3 is built from 15 residues. Germline loops: CDR1 SGHTA, CDR2 FQGNSA. The chain's CDR3 is CASSLRLQSGTEAFF. The CDR3 DNA reads TGTGCCAGCAGCTTACGTTTGCAGTCAGGCACTGAAGCTTTCTTT.

V and J are TRBV9 and TRBJ1-1; TRBD1 is a possible D gene (6 bases). Germline CDR1 and CDR2: SGDLS and YYNGEE. The CDR3 covers 15 residues. V lost 0 bases to trimming and J lost 4 bases, with 13 bases between them. CDR3 bases: TGTGCCAGCAGCGTAGTGGGGGCAGAGGGCACTGAAGCTTTCTTT. Its translation: CASSVVGAEGTEAFF.

The chain joins TRBV5-4 to TRBJ2-6; 9 bases are a match to TRBD1. In germline, CDR1 is SGHNT, CDR2 YYREEE (reference sequence). V shed 0 bases, J shed 2 bases, and the junction held 12 bases outside the gene matches. The CDR3 runs 20 residues. In nucleotides, the CDR3 is TGTGCCAGCAGCTTGGGGGACAGGGAAGACGAGTTGACTGGGGCCAACGTCCTGACTTTC. Protein sequence: CASSLGDREDELTGANVLTF.

This CDR3 reads CASTKLEQAYNEQFF. The CDR3 DNA reads TGTGCCAGCACAAAACTAGAGCAGGCCTACAATGAGCAGTTCTTC. The genes are TRBV6-1 and TRBJ2-1, with D possibly TRBD2 on 5 matching bases. The germline V and J ends were trimmed by 7 bases and 2 bases, with 15 bases remaining between them. The V gene's germline CDR1 is MNHNS and CDR2 SASEGT. The CDR3 has 15 amino acids.

The V and J genes are TRBV6-4 and TRBJ2-1; 9 bases line up with TRBD2. Per germline, CDR1 MRHNA and CDR2 SNTAGT. This CDR3 has 14 amino acids. Trimming took 3 bases from V and 3 from J; bases not matched to a gene: 0. This CDR3 is CASSEREGYNEQFF. Written as DNA, the CDR3 is TGTGCCAGCAGTGAGCGGGAGGGCTACAATGAGCAGTTCTTC.

The CDR3 DNA reads as TGTGCCAGCAGCCCTACGCTGGACAGACAAGAGACCCAGTACTTC. Translation gives CASSPTLDRQETQYF. The rearrangement links TRBV7-3 to TRBJ2-5; TRBD1 is a possible D gene (6 bases). Trimming removed 5 bases from V and 2 bases from J, with 15 bases in between. The CDR3 sequence is 15 residues long. CDR1 and CDR2 (germline): SGHTA, FQGTGA.

The chain links TRBV28 to TRBJ2-2; 10 nucleotides line up with TRBD2. Germline V gene data show CDR1 as MDHEN and CDR2 as SYDVKM. The CDR3 has 20 residues. Losses at the gene ends were 3 bases for V and 3 bases for J; bases not matched to a gene: 16. CDR3 sequence (DNA): TGTGCCAGCAGTTTTCCTCTAACCCTAGCGGGAGTTATCGACACCGGGGAGCTGTTTTTT. The encoded protein is CASSFPLTLAGVIDTGELFF. Based on the CDR3 plus reference TRBV28 and TRBJ2-2, the full variable domain is DVKVTQSSRYLVKRTGEKVFLECVQDMDHENMFWYRQDPGLGLRLIYFSYDVKMKEKGDIPEGYSVSREKKERFSLILESASTNQTSMYLCASSFPLTLAGVIDTGELFFGEGSRLTVL.

The gene calls are TRBV15 and TRBJ1-4; D is unresolved. The CDR3 length is 15 residues. Trimming left V 4 bases short and J 0 bases short, with 9 bases between. Germline lookup yields CDR1 LNHNV and CDR2 YYDKDF (reference sequence). Here the CDR3 DNA reads TGTGCCACCAGCACTGACACGACAACTAATGAAAAACTGTTTTTT. This encodes CATSTDTTTNEKLFF.

The V call is TRBV19, the J call TRBJ2-1, with TRBD2 matching over 9 bases. In germline, CDR1 is LNHDA, CDR2 SQIVND (reference sequence). The V and J ends lost 3 bases and 13 bases, in that order; junction bases with no gene match: 16. The CDR3 runs to 16 residues. The CDR3 nucleotides are TGTGCCAGTAGTATCGTGGCGGGAGGGGAGTCAGGTCCTCAGTTCTTC. It specifies CASSIVAGGESGPQFF.

The chain recombines TRBV19 with TRBJ2-2, with TRBD2 matching 7 bases. The germline V gene encodes CDR1 LNHDA and CDR2 SQIVND (reference sequence). The CDR3 loop spans 13 amino acids. V shed 5 bases, J shed 5 bases, and the junction held 2 bases outside the gene matches. DNA of the CDR3: TGTGCCAGTAGTTGGGGGGGGACCGGGGAGCTGTTTTTT. Translation gives CASSWGGTGELFF.

The gene calls are TRBV6-1 and TRBJ2-1; 9 nucleotides align to TRBD1. V trimming: 6 bases; J trimming: 3 bases; junction bases outside the gene matches: 6. The CDR3 has 15 amino acids. Germline CDR1 is MNHNS and CDR2 is SASEGT. The CDR3 sequence: CASSDRTGDYNEQFF. The DNA of the CDR3 is TGTGCCAGCAGCGACCGGACAGGGGACTACAATGAGCAGTTCTTC.